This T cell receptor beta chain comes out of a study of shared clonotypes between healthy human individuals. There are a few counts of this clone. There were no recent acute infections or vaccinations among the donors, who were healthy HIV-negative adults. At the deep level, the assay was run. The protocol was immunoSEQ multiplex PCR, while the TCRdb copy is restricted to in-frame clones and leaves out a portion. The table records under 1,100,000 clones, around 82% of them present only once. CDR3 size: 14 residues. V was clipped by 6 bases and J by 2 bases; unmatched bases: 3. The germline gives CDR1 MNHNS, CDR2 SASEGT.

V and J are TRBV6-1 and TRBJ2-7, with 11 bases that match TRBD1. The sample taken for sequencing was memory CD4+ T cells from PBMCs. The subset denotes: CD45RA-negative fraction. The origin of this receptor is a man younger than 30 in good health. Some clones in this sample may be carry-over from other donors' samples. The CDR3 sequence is CASRTGQGAYEQYF. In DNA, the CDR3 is TGTGCCAGCAGAACGGGACAGGGGGCCTACGAGCAGTACTTC.